These T cell receptor beta chains were read from a single sample in a study of molecular identifiers for immune sequencing clone quantification. MiXCR was run by TCRdb on the PCR reads, yielding one entry per CDR3 protein. The data show about 640,000 distinct CDR3 sequences, about 20% seen once. Input material: naive CD8+ T cells from blood, with Jurkat cell RNA spiked in. These receptor sequences come from a human donor in good health. Some libraries in this study had Jurkat cell RNA spiked in. CDR3s include the opening cysteine and the closing phenylalanine or tryptophan. The D gene is left open where the match is weak. Size is stated as once, few, many, or a class for an expanded clone.

clone_size j_call cdr3_length v_call d_call cdr3_aa cdr3_nt
many TRBJ2-1 14 TRBV24-1 NA CATSGGFNYNEQFF TGTGCCACCAGTGGTGGCTTTAATTACAATGAGCAGTTCTTC
many TRBJ1-5 13 TRBV6-5 NA CASSYSTNQPQHF TGTGCCAGCAGTTACTCGACCAATCAGCCCCAGCATTTT
few TRBJ2-2 17 TRBV10-3 NA CAISESGAAAGTGELFF TGTGCCATCAGTGAGTCGGGGGCGGCAGCGGGCACCGGGGAGCTGTTTTTT
many TRBJ2-7 13 TRBV5-6 NA CASSLSGPEEQYF TGTGCCAGCAGCTTGAGTGGACCTGAAGAGCAGTACTTC
many TRBJ1-2 15 TRBV28 NA CASSLDQGSNYGYTF TGTGCCAGCAGTTTGGACCAGGGTTCCAACTATGGCTACACCTTC
many TRBJ2-7 14 TRBV4-3 TRBD1 CASSHGTGSNEQYF TGCGCCAGCAGCCACGGGACAGGGTCCAACGAGCAGTACTTC
many TRBJ1-6 15 TRBV6-5 NA CASSLTGFDNSPLHF TGTGCCAGCAGCCTCACAGGGTTTGACAATTCACCCCTCCACTTT
many TRBJ2-1 11 TRBV30 NA CAWSFTGEQFF TGTGCCTGGAGTTTTACGGGTGAGCAGTTCTTC
many TRBJ1-3 14 TRBV7-8 NA CASSLPGNRNTIYF TGTGCCAGCAGCTTGCCGGGGAATAGAAACACCATATATTTT
few TRBJ2-7 16 TRBV28 NA CASSSTPIQMIYEQYF TGTGCCAGCAGTTCAACCCCTATCCAGATGATCTACGAGCAGTACTTC
few TRBJ2-1 17 TRBV19 NA CASSPSAGSVTYNEQFF TGTGCCAGTAGTCCCTCCGCCGGGAGTGTTACCTACAATGAGCAGTTCTTC
many TRBJ2-7 11 TRBV6-5 NA CASSYNGEQYF TGTGCCAGCAGTTACAACGGGGAGCAGTACTTC
many TRBJ2-2 13 TRBV27 NA CASSYVVAGELFF TGTGCCAGCAGTTATGTTGTCGCCGGGGAGCTGTTTTTT